The present entry profiles one T cell receptor beta chain with its context. Its specificity is not known. This record comes from a study of cytomegalovirus exposure and HLA in healthy donors. CDR3 size: 14 residues. V dropped 1 base and J dropped 3 bases, with 10 bases sitting between them. From germline, CDR1 is SGHTA and CDR2 FQGNSA. Study conclusions and caveats: The likely explanation for a cluster of highly shared sequence variants was sequencing artifact. Productive rates of about 87% or about 30% were seen for most TCR beta V segments in an earlier analysis. Most subjects' HLA-A and HLA-B alleles were reportedly predicted from TCR beta sequences.

Donors were ostensibly healthy at sampling, although undocumented immune exposures were probable. PCR amplification relied on 60 Vbeta primers (plus 13 Jbeta primers). Assay: immunoSEQ multiplex PCR; the TCRdb copy retains only in-frame clones and omits some. The table shows some 140,000 clones, with about four fifths occurring only once. The specimen was PBMCs. V gene TRBV7-2 combines with J gene TRBJ2-7, with D perhaps TRBD1 (6 bases). The receptor's source is a female donor in good health and CMV-seronegative. The CDR3 sequence is CASSLEVGGYEQYF. CDR3 coding DNA: TGTGCCAGCAGCTTAGAAGTAGGGGGCTACGAGCAGTACTTC.